Below, one TCR beta chain is given with its context. The target antigen is unknown. Only in-frame clones appear in the TCRdb table, and some are missing; sequencing was by immunoSEQ multiplex PCR. The sample shows about 45,000 clones, about 90% of them seen only once. This entry belongs to a study of OX40 agonist ivuxolimab in advanced cancers. As for the study in general: Treatment of patients was with ivuxolimab, an agonistic anti-OX40 (CD134) antibody. Melanoma, hepatocellular carcinoma, head and neck or renal cell cancer occurred in dose-escalation patients.

The study's findings and limits: Clonal expansion was among the lowest in partial responders at 0.1-3.0 mg/kg, especially CD8+. More expanded clones were found, on average, in CD8+ than in CD4+ T cells.

The specimen was CD4+ or CD8+ T cells sorted from blood, collected in a trial of the OX40 agonist ivuxolimab. The sequence came from an adult with an advanced solid tumor such as melanoma, head and neck, liver or kidney cancer.

In DNA, the CDR3 is TGTGCCTGGAGTCTGGCGTCGTATCACTACGAGCAGTACTTC. Translated: CAWSLASYHYEQYF. The rearrangement uses TRBV30 and TRBJ2-7; D uncertain. The germline V and J ends were trimmed by 2 bases and 3 bases, with 14 bases remaining between them. The germline V gene has CDR1 GTSNPN and CDR2 SVGIG (reference sequence). The CDR3 is made up of 14 amino acids.